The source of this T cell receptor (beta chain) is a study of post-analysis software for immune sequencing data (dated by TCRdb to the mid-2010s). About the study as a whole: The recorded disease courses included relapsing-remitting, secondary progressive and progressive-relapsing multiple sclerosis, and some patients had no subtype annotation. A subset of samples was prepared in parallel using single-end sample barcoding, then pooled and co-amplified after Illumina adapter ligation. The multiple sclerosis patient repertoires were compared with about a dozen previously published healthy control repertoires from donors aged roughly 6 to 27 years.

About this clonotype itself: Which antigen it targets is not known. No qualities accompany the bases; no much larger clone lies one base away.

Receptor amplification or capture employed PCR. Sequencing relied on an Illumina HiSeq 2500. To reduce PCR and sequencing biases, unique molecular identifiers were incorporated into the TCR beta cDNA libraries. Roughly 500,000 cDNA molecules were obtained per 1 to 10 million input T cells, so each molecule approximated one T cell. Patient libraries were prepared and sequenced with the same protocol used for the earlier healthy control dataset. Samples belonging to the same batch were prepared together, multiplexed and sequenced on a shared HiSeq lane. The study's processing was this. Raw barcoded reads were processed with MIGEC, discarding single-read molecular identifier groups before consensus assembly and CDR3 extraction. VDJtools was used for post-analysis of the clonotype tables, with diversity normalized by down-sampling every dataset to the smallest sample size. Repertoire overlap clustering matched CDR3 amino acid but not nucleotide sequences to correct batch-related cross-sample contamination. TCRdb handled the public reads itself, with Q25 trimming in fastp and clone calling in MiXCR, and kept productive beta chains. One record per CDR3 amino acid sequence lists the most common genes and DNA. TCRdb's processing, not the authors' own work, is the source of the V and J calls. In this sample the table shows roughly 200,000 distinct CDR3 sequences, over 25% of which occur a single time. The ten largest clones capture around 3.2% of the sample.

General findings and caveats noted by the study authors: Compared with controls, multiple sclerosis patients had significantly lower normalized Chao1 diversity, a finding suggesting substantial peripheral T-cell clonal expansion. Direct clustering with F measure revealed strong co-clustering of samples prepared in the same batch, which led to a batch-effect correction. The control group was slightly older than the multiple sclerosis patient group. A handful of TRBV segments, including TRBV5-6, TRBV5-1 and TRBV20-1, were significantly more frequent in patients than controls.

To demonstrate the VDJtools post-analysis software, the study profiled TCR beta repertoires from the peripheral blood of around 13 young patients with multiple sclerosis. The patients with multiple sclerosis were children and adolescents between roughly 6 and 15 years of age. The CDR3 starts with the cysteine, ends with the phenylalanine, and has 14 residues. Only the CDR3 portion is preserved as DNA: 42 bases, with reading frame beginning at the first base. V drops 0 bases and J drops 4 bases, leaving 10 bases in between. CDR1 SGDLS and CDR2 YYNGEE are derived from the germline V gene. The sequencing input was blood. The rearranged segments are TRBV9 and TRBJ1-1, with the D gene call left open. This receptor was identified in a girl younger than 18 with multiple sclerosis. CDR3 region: CASSVGMQSTEAFF. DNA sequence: TGTGCCAGCAGCGTAGGAATGCAGAGCACTGAAGCTTTCTTT.